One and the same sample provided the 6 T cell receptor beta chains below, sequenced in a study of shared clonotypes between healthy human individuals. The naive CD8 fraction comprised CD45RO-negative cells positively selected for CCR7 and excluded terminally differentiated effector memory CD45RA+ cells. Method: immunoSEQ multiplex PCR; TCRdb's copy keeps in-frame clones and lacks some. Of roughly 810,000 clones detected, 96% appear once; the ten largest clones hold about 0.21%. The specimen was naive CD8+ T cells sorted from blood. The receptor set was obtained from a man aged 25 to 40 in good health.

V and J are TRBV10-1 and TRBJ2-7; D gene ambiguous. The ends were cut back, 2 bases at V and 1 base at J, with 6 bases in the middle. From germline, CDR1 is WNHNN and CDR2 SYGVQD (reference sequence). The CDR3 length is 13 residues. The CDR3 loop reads CASSEGGSYEQYF. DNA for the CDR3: TGCGCCAGCAGTGAGGGTGGTTCCTACGAGCAGTACTTC.

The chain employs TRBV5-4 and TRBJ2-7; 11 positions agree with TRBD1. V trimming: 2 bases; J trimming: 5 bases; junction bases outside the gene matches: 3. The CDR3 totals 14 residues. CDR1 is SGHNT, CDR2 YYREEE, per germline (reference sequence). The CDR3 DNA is TGTGCCAGCAGCTTTTGGGGACAGGGGGACGAGCAGTACTTC. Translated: CASSFWGQGDEQYF. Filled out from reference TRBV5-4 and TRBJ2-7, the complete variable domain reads ETGVTQSPTHLIKTRGQQVTLRCSSQSGHNTVSWYQQALGQGPQFIFQYYREEENGRGNFPPRFSGLQFPNYSSELNVNALELDDSALYLCASSFWGQGDEQYFGPGTRLTVT.

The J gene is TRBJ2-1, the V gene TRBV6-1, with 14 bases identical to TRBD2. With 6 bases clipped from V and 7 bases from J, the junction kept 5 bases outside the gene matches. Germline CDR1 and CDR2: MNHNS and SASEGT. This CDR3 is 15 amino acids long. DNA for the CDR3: TGTGCCAGCAGGAGACTAGCGGGAGGGTCAAATGAGCAGTTCTTC. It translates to CASRRLAGGSNEQFF.

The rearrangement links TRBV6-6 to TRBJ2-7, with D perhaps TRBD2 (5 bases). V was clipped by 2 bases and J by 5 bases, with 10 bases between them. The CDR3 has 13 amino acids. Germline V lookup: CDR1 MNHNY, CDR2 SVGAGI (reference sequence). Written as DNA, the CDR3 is TGTGCCAGCAGTTACGATCCCGGGGACGAGCAGTACTTC. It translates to CASSYDPGDEQYF.

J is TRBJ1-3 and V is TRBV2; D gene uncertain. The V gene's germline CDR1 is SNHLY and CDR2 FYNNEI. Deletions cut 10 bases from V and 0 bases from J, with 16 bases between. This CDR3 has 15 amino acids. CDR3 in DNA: TGTGCCACCTTGGAAGCATCCCTCTCTGGAAACACCATATATTTT. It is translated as CATLEASLSGNTIYF.

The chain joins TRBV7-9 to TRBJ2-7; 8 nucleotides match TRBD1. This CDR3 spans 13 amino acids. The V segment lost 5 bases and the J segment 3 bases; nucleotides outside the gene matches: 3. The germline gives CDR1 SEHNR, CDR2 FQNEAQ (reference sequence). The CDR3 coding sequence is TGTGCCAGCAGCCACAGGGGGGACTACGAGCAGTACTTC. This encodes CASSHRGDYEQYF. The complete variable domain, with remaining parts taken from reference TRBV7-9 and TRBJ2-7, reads DTGVSQNPRHKITKRGQNVTFRCDPISEHNRLYWYRQTLGQGPEFLTYFQNEAQLEKSRLLSDRFSAERPKGSFSTLEIQRTEQGDSAMYLCASSHRGDYEQYFGPGTRLTVT.